These 23 T cell receptor beta chains share one sample of origin, sequenced in a study of T cells in women clearing cervical HPV infection. Clones were read by immunoSEQ multiplex PCR, and TCRdb kept only the in-frame ones, dropping some. The table lists tens of thousands of clones. Sequenced: blood buffy coat. All receptors come from a woman between 18 and 70 years old with a cervical HPV16 infection that either progressed to CIN3+ or cleared (not recorded which).

Remarks on this clone: The read ends 3 residues early relative to the CDR3; the germline J gene fills the gap. The chain is built from TRBV20-1 and TRBJ1-6, with D maybe TRBD1 (6 bases). The CDR3 contains 15 residues. Germline CDR1 reads DFQATT; CDR2 reads SNEGSKA (reference sequence). Trimming took 2 bases from V and 5 from J, leaving 13 bases between them. Incomplete CDR3 DNA: TGCAGTGCTAGACCGCAGGGGAGAAATAATTCACCC. Translated: CSARPQGRNNSP. The CDR3 reads in full as CSARPQGRNNSPLHF.

As to this clone: The CDR3 extends 3 residues past the end of the read, so its final part is completed from the germline J gene. V is TRBV29-1 and J is TRBJ1-1; TRBD1 matches at 7 bases. V lost 7 bases to trimming and J lost 5 bases; unmatched junction nucleotides: 7. Germline V gives CDR1 SQVTM, CDR2 ANQGSEA. The CDR3 covers 12 residues. CDR3 residues: CSAGDSETEAFF. Partial CDR3 DNA: TGCAGCGCCGGGGACAGCGAAACTGAA.

Note on this clone: One end of the junction is discordant with germline, which a read error may explain. The observed sequence ends 3 residues before the CDR3 terminus, with the missing tail filled in from the germline J gene. The same CDR3 is also encoded by other DNA sequences in this sample. The chain has TRBV7-2 and TRBJ1-3; perhaps TRBD1 as D (5 bases). This CDR3 is 13 amino acids long. Germline V CDR1 and CDR2: SGHTA, FQGNSA. The CDR3 DNA, read in part, is TGTGCCAGCAGCCTGGGGCCTGGAAACACT. It specifies CASSLGPGNT. The CDR3 as a whole reads CASSLGPGNTIYF. Full variable domain (rest looked up from reference TRBV7-2 and TRBJ1-3): GAGVSQSPSNKVTEKGKDVELRCDPISGHTALYWYRQSLGQGLEFLIYFQGNSAPDKSGLPSDRFSAERTGGSVSTLTIQRTQQEDSAVYLCASSLGPGNTIYFGEGSWLTVV.

CDR3 loop: CASSPGTSGGTYNEQFF. The sequenced part of the CDR3 DNA is TGTGCCAGCAGCCCCGGGACTAGCGGGGGTACCTACAATGAG. The chain joins TRBV4-2 to TRBJ2-1; 14 bases map to TRBD2. The read finishes 3 residues shy of the CDR3 end, and the germline J gene is used to complete it. The CDR3 is 17 amino acids. Germline CDR1 LGHNA, CDR2 YNFKEQ. Losses at the gene ends were 4 bases for V and 2 bases for J; bases not matched to a gene: 4.

As concerns this clone: Read data end 3 residues before the CDR3 end; the end is taken from the germline J gene. The chain uses TRBV29-1 and TRBJ2-1, with 9 bases identical to TRBD2. The germline gives CDR1 SQVTM, CDR2 ANQGSEA. V was pared by 7 bases and J by 2 bases, with 12 bases of the junction left unmatched. The CDR3 contains 16 residues. CDR3 region: CSARGRGGSTYNEQFF. The DNA read from the CDR3 is TGCAGCGCGAGGGGGCGGGGGGGCTCGACCTACAATGAG.

Details on this clone: The read is 3 residues too short to cover the CDR3 end, so that end is filled in from the germline J gene. The gene calls are TRBV6-2 or TRBV6-3 and TRBJ2-1; 8 bases fit TRBD1. The CDR3 spans 14 residues. J gave up 5 bases and V 6 bases, and 6 bases lay outside the gene matches. Germline V gene data show CDR1 as MNHEY and CDR2 as SVGEGT. The part of the CDR3 DNA that was read is TGTGCCAGCAGAACCCGGGACAGGAACAATGAG. Amino acid sequence: CASRTRDRNNE. The CDR3 in full is CASRTRDRNNEQFF.

Details on this clone: The CDR3 goes on 3 residues after the read ends, and that part is filled in from the germline J gene. The genes are TRBV18 and TRBJ2-3; 9 bases are a match to TRBD1. CDR1 is KGHSH and CDR2 is LQKENI in the germline V gene. This CDR3 is built from 14 residues. The CDR3 spells CASSPGTGHQPQYF. The sequenced CDR3 bases are TGTGCCAGCTCACCCGGGACAGGGCACCAGCCG.

About this clone: The read stops 3 residues short of the end of the CDR3; the missing end is completed from the germline J gene. V usage is TRBV30 and J usage is TRBJ1-4, with 11 bases fitting TRBD1. Germline V gives CDR1 GTSNPN, CDR2 SVGIG (reference sequence). This CDR3 region has 13 residues. Trimming removed 4 bases from V and 10 bases from J; junction bases left unmatched: 5. The sequenced CDR3 bases are TGTGCCTGGACCGGGACAGGGGGAAGAAAA. Translated: CAWTGTGGRK. The full CDR3 protein is CAWTGTGGRKLFF.

A note on this clone: The CDR3 goes on 3 residues after the read ends, and that part is filled in from the germline J gene. This chain links TRBV6-1 with TRBJ2-4; D might be TRBD1 (8 bases). This CDR3 has 15 residues. Germline CDR1 is MNHNS and CDR2 is SASEGT. CDR3 DNA (partial): TGTGCCAGCAGTGGAACAGGGGGGGCTAACTATGGT. It translates to CASSGTGGANYG. The CDR3 as a whole reads CASSGTGGANYGQYF.

A remark on this clone: Read sequence stops 3 residues before the CDR3 end, and the germline J gene provides the missing end. This chain uses TRBV20-1 with TRBJ2-7; 12 bases are a match to TRBD2. The CDR3 spans 15 residues. V lost 2 bases to trimming and J lost 0 bases; unmatched junction nucleotides: 2. The V gene's germline CDR1 is DFQATT and CDR2 SNEGSKA (reference sequence). The CDR3 loop reads CSARPTSGSSYEQYF. The covered CDR3 bases are TGCAGTGCTAGACCGACTAGCGGGAGCTCCTACGAG.

As to this clone: The read halts 3 residues ahead of the CDR3 end, with the missing end drawn from the germline J gene. The rearrangement joins TRBV18 to TRBJ1-2; D may be TRBD1 (5 bases). The germline gives CDR1 KGHSH, CDR2 LQKENI. The CDR3 is 12 residues long. CDR3 sequence reads: CASSPGDYDYTF. CDR3 DNA (partial): TGTGCCAGCTCACCAGGGGACTACGAC.

A word on this clone: The read stops 3 residues short of the end of the CDR3; the missing end is completed from the germline J gene. The chain uses TRBV7-6 and TRBJ2-3; tentative D call: TRBD1 (6 bases). The length of the CDR3 is 14 residues. V shed 5 bases and J shed 6 bases, with 15 bases lying between them. Germline V lookup: CDR1 SGHVS, CDR2 FNYEAQ. CDR3 DNA, as far as it was read: TGTGCCAGCAGCCCAGGCAGGGGCAGGGATACG. Residues: CASSPGRGRDT. From start to end, the CDR3 is CASSPGRGRDTQYF.

In regard to this clone: The CDR3 end falls 3 residues outside the read, so it is completed with the germline J gene. The chain couples TRBV20-1 to TRBJ2-1; possibly TRBD1 for D (5 bases). Trimming removed 0 bases at V and 3 bases at J, with 12 bases between. The CDR3 has 15 amino acids. The germline gives CDR1 DFQATT, CDR2 SNEGSKA (reference sequence). The CDR3 spells CSAREAGNVYNEQFF. Incomplete CDR3 DNA: TGCAGTGCTAGAGAGGCAGGGAACGTCTACAATGAG.

Turning to this clone: The read terminates 3 residues before the CDR3 end, so the remaining end is supplied by the germline J gene. The chain employs TRBV12-3 or TRBV12-4 and TRBJ2-7; TRBD1 aligns across 10 bases. V shed 6 bases, J shed 2 bases, and the junction held 1 base outside the gene matches. This CDR3 comprises 13 residues. Incomplete CDR3 DNA: TGTGCCAGCAGCGGGACAGGGGCCTACGAG. Protein sequence: CASSGTGAYE. The whole CDR3 region reads CASSGTGAYEQYF.

The CDR3 loop is CASSSTQVAETQYF. Incomplete CDR3 DNA: TGTGCCAGCAGCTCTACCCAAGTCGCAGAGACC. The chain carries TRBV2 and TRBJ2-5, with D unclear. The CDR3 goes on 3 residues after the read ends, and that part is filled in from the germline J gene. Germline CDR1 is SNHLY and CDR2 is FYNNEI. The CDR3 length is 14 residues. V lost 6 bases and J lost 4, with 15 bases in between.

Incomplete CDR3 DNA: TGTGCCAGCAGTGCCCCCGGGGGGGTGAATGGC. The encoded protein is CASSAPGGVNG. The full CDR3 reads CASSAPGGVNGYTF. The chain employs TRBV6-1 and TRBJ1-2; the D gene is possibly TRBD1 (5 bases). The CDR3 is cut off 3 residues early in the read; its end comes from the germline J gene. Between the trimmed V and J ends, which lost 4 bases and 6 bases, there was a span of 15 bases. Germline V gives CDR1 MNHNS, CDR2 SASEGT. The CDR3 loop spans 14 amino acids.

To note about this clone: Read data end 3 residues before the CDR3 end; the end is taken from the germline J gene. Other DNA sequences from this sample encode an identical CDR3 as well. This chain connects TRBV20-1 to TRBJ2-1, with a possible D match to TRBD2 (6 bases). The germline gives CDR1 DFQATT, CDR2 SNEGSKA (reference sequence). Trimming took off 6 bases at V and 3 bases at J, with 12 bases between the two ends. The CDR3 contains 13 residues. The CDR3 DNA, read in part, is TGCAGTGCGGAACTAGCCCTCTACAATGAG. Protein: CSAELALYNE. The whole CDR3 region reads CSAELALYNEQFF.

With regard to this clone: The sequence runs out 3 residues before the end of the CDR3; the remainder is reconstructed from the germline J gene. V gene TRBV11-2 combines with J gene TRBJ2-1; tentative D call: TRBD2 (6 bases). The CDR3 runs to 14 residues. Germline V gene sequence: CDR1 SGHAT, CDR2 FQNNGV. The V end was cut by 7 bases, the J end by 4 bases, with 14 bases between. The CDR3 loop reads CASTGDFLYNEQFF. The CDR3 bases that were read are TGTGCCAGCACTGGGGACTTCCTTTACAATGAG. The full variable domain, rest sourced from reference TRBV11-2 and TRBJ2-1, is EAGVAQSPRYKIIEKRQSVAFWCNPISGHATLYWYQQILGQGPKLLIQFQNNGVVDDSQLPKDRFSAERLKGVDSTLKIQPAKLEDSAVYLCASTGDFLYNEQFFGPGTRLTVL.

A note on this clone: Read data end 3 residues before the CDR3 end; the end is taken from the germline J gene. The chain joins TRBV20-1 to TRBJ2-7; 8 nucleotides line up with TRBD1. CDR1 is DFQATT and CDR2 is SNEGSKA in the germline V gene (reference sequence). V lost 6 bases, J lost 3 bases, and 10 bases stayed unmatched. The CDR3 has 14 residues. Partial CDR3 DNA: TGCAGTGCGACAGGGACAGGATCCAACTACGAG. Translating gives CSATGTGSNYE. The complete CDR3 sequence is CSATGTGSNYEQYF.

In the case of this clone: The CDR3 extends 3 residues past the end of the read, so its final part is completed from the germline J gene. V usage is TRBV5-5 and J usage is TRBJ2-1; D perhaps matches TRBD1 (6 bases). The CDR3 has 15 amino acids. The germline V and J ends were trimmed by 0 bases and 4 bases, with 11 bases remaining between them. The germline V gene encodes CDR1 SGHKS and CDR2 YYEKEE (reference sequence). CDR3 loop: CASSLETGPYNEQFF. The part of the CDR3 DNA that was read is TGTGCCAGCAGCTTGGAGACAGGTCCGTACAATGAG.

Note on this clone: The read finishes 3 residues shy of the CDR3 end, and the germline J gene is used to complete it. This chain uses TRBV7-8 with TRBJ1-6; perhaps TRBD1 as D (5 bases). The CDR3 covers 15 residues. The ends were cut back, 5 bases at V and 10 bases at J, with 18 bases in the middle. The germline gives CDR1 SGHVS, CDR2 FQNEAQ. Partial CDR3 DNA: TGTGCCAGCAGCCCCCTGGGGGGAGTTCTGTCACCC. Translated, it gives CASSPLGGVLSP. The full CDR3 protein reads CASSPLGGVLSPLHF.

Worth noting for this clone: The read falls 3 residues short of the CDR3 end, and the missing part is taken from the germline J gene. This chain uses TRBV19 with TRBJ1-2; maybe TRBD1 (6 bases). Trimming pared 1 base from V and 7 bases from J, leaving 10 bases between. Germline V gives CDR1 LNHDA, CDR2 SQIVND (reference sequence). This CDR3 region has 13 residues. CDR3 DNA (partial): TGTGCCAGTAGTATAGTCAACAGGGCTGGC. Its translation is CASSIVNRAG. The full CDR3 is CASSIVNRAGYTF.

A remark on this clone: The CDR3 is cut off 3 residues early in the read; its end comes from the germline J gene. This rearrangement joins TRBV20-1 to TRBJ1-2; 8 nucleotides line up with TRBD1. Germline loops: CDR1 DFQATT, CDR2 SNEGSKA (reference sequence). The CDR3 has 12 amino acids. V lost 6 bases to trimming and J lost 4 bases; unmatched junction nucleotides: 4. The CDR3: CSARQGPYGYTF. The CDR3 DNA, read in part, is TGCAGTGCAAGACAGGGGCCCTATGGC.